The 20 T cell receptor beta chains listed next were all sequenced from one sample in a study of TIL therapy for anti-PD-1-resistant metastatic lung cancer. The immunoSEQ assay was v3. This table comes from immunoSEQ multiplex PCR, and its TCRdb copy is limited to in-frame clones, with some not included. This sample yields about 100,000 clones, of which 65% are seen a single time; around 9.9% belongs to the top ten. Time point reported: pre-treatment sample, taken before nivolumab and TIL therapy. Tumor tissue came from excised metastases, mostly pleural nodules or supraclavicular lymph nodes. This specimen was tumor tissue, taken at baseline. Receptors were obtained from a person between 30 and 79 years old with non-small cell lung cancer.

The chain has TRBV5-1 and TRBJ2-1, with D maybe TRBD1 (5 bases). Trimming took 0 bases from V and 3 from J, leaving 13 bases between them. Germline-derived CDR1 and CDR2 are SGHRS and YFSETQ. The CDR3 contains 16 residues. CDR3 coding DNA: TGCGCCAGCAGCTTGGCAAGGCAGGGAATCTACAATGAGCAGTTCTTC. Amino acids: CASSLARQGIYNEQFF.

The CDR3 loop reads CSVGRRRRGYNEQFF. As DNA, the CDR3 is TGCAGCGTTGGCCGAAGGCGAAGGGGGTACAATGAGCAGTTCTTC. This sequence joins TRBV29-1 and TRBJ2-1, with TRBD1 as a possible D gene (6 bases). Between the trimmed V and J ends, which lost 4 bases and 4 bases, there was a span of 17 bases. CDR1 is SQVTM and CDR2 is ANQGSEA in the germline V gene. This CDR3 has 15 residues.

The rearrangement links TRBV18 to TRBJ1-1; the D gene is possibly TRBD1 (5 bases). V was trimmed by 0 bases and J by 4 bases, leaving 12 bases between them. This CDR3 region has 15 residues. The germline gives CDR1 KGHSH, CDR2 LQKENI. CDR3 nucleotides: TGTGCCAGCTCACCACCGAGGGACGGATCCACTGAAGCTTTCTTT. Its protein product is CASSPPRDGSTEAFF.

This clone was observed a few times. The chain uses TRBV5-5 and TRBJ1-1; TRBD1 aligns across 10 bases. With 3 bases clipped from V and 8 bases from J, the junction kept 10 bases outside the gene matches. This CDR3 is built from 15 residues. Germline values: CDR1 SGHKS, CDR2 YYEKEE (reference sequence). In nucleotides, the CDR3 is TGTGCCAGCAGCTCATTTTCGGGGACAGGGGTGGAAGCTTTCTTT. Residues: CASSSFSGTGVEAFF.

This chain links TRBV6-5 with TRBJ1-4; TRBD1 matches 8 bases. V shed 2 bases, J shed 7 bases, and the junction held 0 bases outside the gene matches. This CDR3 is 13 amino acids long. Looked up from germline, CDR1 is MNHEY and CDR2 is SVGAGI. Here the CDR3 DNA reads TGTGCCAGCAGTTACGACAGGGGTGAAAAACTGTTTTTT. Protein: CASSYDRGEKLFF.

The chain employs TRBV19 and TRBJ2-1, with TRBD1 identical over 8 bases. Germline CDR1 is LNHDA and CDR2 is SQIVND (reference sequence). Losses at the gene ends were 6 bases for V and 3 bases for J; bases not matched to a gene: 1. The length of the CDR3 is 13 residues. The CDR3 DNA reads TGTGCCAGTAGGGGGACAGGCTACAATGAGCAGTTCTTC. This encodes CASRGTGYNEQFF.

This clone was observed a handful of times. This chain joins TRBV7-9 and TRBJ1-2; D may be TRBD1 (5 bases). Trimming cost V 5 bases and J 2 bases, with 12 bases left between them. Germline CDR1 and CDR2: SEHNR and FQNEAQ (reference sequence). CDR3 length: 14 amino acids. The CDR3 DNA is TGTGCCAGCAGCCCTGGGCCAGGGAACTATGGCTACACCTTC. Translating gives CASSPGPGNYGYTF.

The chain joins TRBV30 to TRBJ2-3, with 8 bases identical to TRBD2. The CDR3 totals 15 residues. Looked up from germline, CDR1 is GTSNPN and CDR2 is SVGIG (reference sequence). V lost 0 bases to trimming and J lost 3 bases; unmatched junction nucleotides: 5. The CDR3 DNA reads as TGTGCCTGGAGTGTACGAAGCGGGAGTACAGATACGCAGTATTTT. Translation: CAWSVRSGSTDTQYF.

This clone has a count of ten or more. The rearrangement joins TRBV9 to TRBJ1-6; no firm D call. V shed 4 bases and J shed 6 bases, with 20 bases lying between them. CDR3 length: 17 amino acids. The germline V gene has CDR1 SGDLS and CDR2 YYNGEE. The CDR3 DNA reads as TGTGCCAGCAGCCCCCGGGCCCCCGAAGATCGTAATTCACCCCTCCACTTT. Amino acids: CASSPRAPEDRNSPLHF.

The rearrangement joins TRBV7-2 to TRBJ2-7; unclear D gene. The CDR3 has 12 residues. V was cut by 2 bases and J by 6 bases, with 8 bases left in between. Germline V gives CDR1 SGHTA, CDR2 FQGNSA. The CDR3 DNA reads TGTGCCAGCAGCTTACTTGGGGTCGAGCAGTACTTC. It yields the protein CASSLLGVEQYF.

In this sample, this clone turned up a few times. CDR3 in DNA: TGTGCCTGGACCCCATGGGGGATTCGGAACGAGCAGTACTTC. This translates into CAWTPWGIRNEQYF. The rearrangement joins TRBV30 to TRBJ2-7; D might be TRBD1 or TRBD2, each matching 5 bases. With 4 bases removed from V and 5 bases from J, the gap between germline ends came to 18 bases. This CDR3 is built from 14 residues. Germline-derived CDR1 and CDR2 are GTSNPN and SVGIG (reference sequence).

This rearrangement joins TRBV18 to TRBJ1-1, with D possibly being TRBD1 (5 bases). The CDR3 covers 14 residues. Trimming cost V 3 bases and J 1 base, with 9 bases left between them. Germline V gives CDR1 KGHSH, CDR2 LQKENI. The CDR3 nucleotides are TGTGCCAGCTCACCGGGGGTAGAGAACACTGAAGCTTTCTTT. The encoded protein is CASSPGVENTEAFF. The variable domain in full, with the rest retrieved from reference TRBV18 and TRBJ1-1, is NAGVMQNPRHLVRRRGQEARLRCSPMKGHSHVYWYRQLPEEGLKFMVYLQKENIIDESGMPKERFSAEFPKEGPSILRIQQVVRGDSAAYFCASSPGVENTEAFFGQGTRLTVV.

V is TRBV9 and J is TRBJ2-5; TRBD2 agrees at 12 bases. Losses at the gene ends were 5 bases for V and 2 bases for J; bases not matched to a gene: 7. This CDR3 comprises 16 residues. Germline V gene data show CDR1 as SGDLS and CDR2 as YYNGEE. CDR3 loop: CASSGGTSGLQETQYF. Written as DNA, the CDR3 is TGTGCCAGCAGTGGCGGGACTAGCGGGTTACAAGAGACCCAGTACTTC.

The chain combines TRBV6-5 with TRBJ2-7; D call uncertain. The germline V gene has CDR1 MNHEY and CDR2 SVGAGI. V lost 2 bases and J 3 bases, leaving 17 bases between the germline ends. The CDR3 is 16 amino acids. The CDR3 region is CASSYMAASLLYEQYF. CDR3 in DNA: TGTGCCAGCAGTTACATGGCGGCTTCTCTTCTCTACGAGCAGTACTTC.

The CDR3 is CASSPQAAAYEQYF. CDR3 in DNA: TGTGCCAGCTCACCACAGGCAGCTGCCTACGAGCAGTACTTC. This chain uses TRBV18 with TRBJ2-7; D is unclear. Deletions cut 1 base from V and 2 bases from J, with 9 bases between. Germline CDR1 KGHSH, CDR2 LQKENI. The CDR3 totals 14 residues.

The chain carries TRBV7-2 and TRBJ1-1; tentatively, D is TRBD1 (5 bases). Deletions cut 5 bases from V and 0 bases from J, with 13 bases between. The CDR3 extends over 15 amino acids. Looked up from germline, CDR1 is SGHTA and CDR2 is FQGNSA. The CDR3 DNA reads TGTGCCAGCAGCACTCGGACAAGCATGAACACTGAAGCTTTCTTT. As protein: CASSTRTSMNTEAFF.

This clone has more than one count but fewer than ten. The rearrangement links TRBV9 to TRBJ1-2; maybe TRBD1 (5 bases). Trimming cost V 4 bases and J 8 bases, with 18 bases left between them. This CDR3 has 14 amino acids. In germline, CDR1 is SGDLS, CDR2 YYNGEE. In DNA, the CDR3 is TGTGCCAGCAGCCGCCAACAGGAAACGGGCGGCTACACCTTC. Translating gives CASSRQQETGGYTF.

This sequence joins TRBV29-1 and TRBJ2-7, with 8 positions matching TRBD2. This CDR3 is built from 12 residues. CDR1 and CDR2 (germline): SQVTM, ANQGSEA. V lost 7 bases and J lost 3; bases outside the gene matches: 5. CDR3 in DNA: TGCAGCGGGGTACTAGCGGACTACGAGCAGTACTTC. This sequence encodes CSGVLADYEQYF.

In its sample, this clone was seen a few times. V and J are TRBV28 and TRBJ1-6; the match to TRBD1 covers 7 bases. This CDR3 has 13 amino acids. V shed 4 bases and J 8 bases; nucleotides not matched to a gene: 2. Germline CDR1 and CDR2: MDHEN and SYDVKM. For the CDR3, the DNA is TGTGCCAGCAGTTATGGACAGGATTCACCCCTCCACTTT. Translated: CASSYGQDSPLHF.

This chain joins TRBV28 and TRBJ1-5; D is ambiguous. Trimming took 6 bases from V and 7 from J, leaving 16 bases between them. Germline V gives CDR1 MDHEN, CDR2 SYDVKM. The CDR3 extends over 14 amino acids. This CDR3 is CASSTFRNRQPQHF. The DNA for the CDR3 is TGTGCCAGCAGCACATTTCGAAATCGGCAGCCCCAGCATTTT.